The 18 T cell receptor delta chains presented below share a single source sample, sequenced in a study of fetal and pediatric gammadelta thymocytes. TCRdb re-called the reads via CATT. The sample has 2,000 or so delta-chain clones; roughly a quarter are singletons. The sample comprised non-Vgamma9Vdelta2 gamma-delta T cells from the thymus. Subset described: CD3+gammadeltaTCR+ thymocytes not co-expressing Vgamma9 and Vdelta2. These receptors all stem from a child who underwent cardiac surgery and was recorded as healthy.

Sample share makes this clone medium-sized (0.01 to 0.1%). This CDR3 is also generated by other DNA sequences in the sample. V usage is TRDV1 and J usage is TRDJ1; D may be TRDD3 (6 bases). Germline values: CDR1 TSWWSYY, CDR2 QGS. This CDR3 is 20 amino acids long. V dropped 0 bases and J dropped 0 bases, with 23 bases sitting between them. Written as DNA, the CDR3 is TGTGCTCTTGGGGAACTAGGGCCACCTGGGAGGATACCCCACACCGATAAACTCATCTTT. This gives the protein CALGELGPPGRIPHTDKLIF.

With regard to this clone: This could be a read error, since a much larger clone is one nucleotide away. This sample also contains other DNA sequences that code for the same CDR3. V and J are TRDV1 and TRDJ1, with 8 bases aligning to TRDD2. The V gene end was trimmed by 3 bases and the J gene end by 4 bases; junction bases not matched to a gene: 19. Germline V gene data show CDR1 as TSWWSYY and CDR2 as QGS. The CDR3 contains 19 residues. The CDR3 region is CALGEPKSGLPKLYDKLIF. DNA for the CDR3: TGTGCTCTTGGGGAGCCGAAGTCAGGCCTTCCTAAACTCTACGATAAACTCATCTTT.

This clone came up a few times. The chain has TRDV1 and TRDJ1, with TRDD2 matching 9 bases. V was clipped by 0 bases and J by 0 bases; unmatched bases: 17. Germline CDR1 TSWWSYY, CDR2 QGS. This CDR3 is 21 amino acids long. Written as DNA, the CDR3 is TGTGCTCTTGGGGAACTCGGCCTTCCTACCGTACTGGGGAGGAACACCGATAAACTCATCTTT. It codes for CALGELGLPTVLGRNTDKLIF.

On this clone itself: The identical CDR3 is also encoded by other nucleotide sequences in the sample. The chain couples TRDV1 to TRDJ3, with TRDD3 identical over 9 bases. Germline V gene sequence: CDR1 TSWWSYY, CDR2 QGS. The trim removed 0 bases at V and 3 bases at J, leaving 24 bases unmatched. This CDR3 comprises 25 residues. Written as DNA, the CDR3 is TGTGCTCTTGGGGAACTGCGAGAACCCGGTACTGGGGGACGGTCGAGTGGCTGGGACACCCGACAGATGTTTTTC. Amino acids: CALGELREPGTGGRSSGWDTRQMFF.

This clone is medium-sized (0.01 to 0.1%) in the sample. The gene calls are TRDV1 and TRDJ1; 8 nucleotides match TRDD3. The CDR3 length is 20 residues. After removal of 3 bases from V and 0 bases from J, the junction contained 18 bases not matched to a gene. CDR1 and CDR2 from the germline V gene are TSWWSYY and QGS. The CDR3 DNA reads as TGTGCTCTTGGGGACCCCCCTGAACCCGGGATACGCCCCTACACCGATAAACTCATCTTT. Amino acid sequence: CALGDPPEPGIRPYTDKLIF.

This clone has a handful of counts. This chain connects TRDV1 to TRDJ1; no reliable D call. CDR1 is TSWWSYY, CDR2 QGS, per germline. The V end was cut by 1 base, the J end by 1 base, with 13 bases between. The CDR3 is 16 amino acids. The CDR3 DNA reads TGTGCTCTTGGGGAACCAGTTTTACCCGTCACCGATAAACTCATCTTT. Its protein is CALGEPVLPVTDKLIF.

This clone was detected only a few times. This chain uses TRDV1 with TRDJ1; no clear D gene. The CDR3 length is 16 residues. Trimming took off 5 bases at V and 1 base at J, with 17 bases between the two ends. Germline V lookup: CDR1 TSWWSYY, CDR2 QGS. CDR3 nucleotide sequence: TGTGCTCTTGGGTACAGGGGCCCCCATCCCACCGATAAACTCATCTTT. Translation gives CALGYRGPHPTDKLIF.

This sequence joins TRDV1 and TRDJ1; 7 bases align to TRDD3. Germline-derived CDR1 and CDR2 are TSWWSYY and QGS. The CDR3 sequence is 20 residues long. The ends lost 2 bases at V and 1 base at J; junction bases unmatched: 19. CDR3 residues: CALGEKYWGSSPTITDKLIF. Written as DNA, the CDR3 is TGTGCTCTTGGGGAAAAATACTGGGGATCATCCCCAACTATCACCGATAAACTCATCTTT.

The chain employs TRDV1 and TRDJ1; the D gene is possibly TRDD2 (6 bases). Trimming cost V 5 bases and J 4 bases, with 32 bases left between them. From germline, CDR1 is TSWWSYY and CDR2 QGS. This CDR3 is built from 20 residues. The CDR3 is CALGTPPDPSQRRGIDKLIF. DNA for the CDR3: TGTGCTCTTGGGACCCCCCCCGACCCTTCCCAGCGTCGGGGCATCGATAAACTCATCTTT.

With respect to this clone: A much larger clone differs by one base, so this may be a read error. Different DNA sequences within this sample yield the same CDR3. J is TRDJ1 and V is TRDV1; TRDD3 agrees at 9 bases. V dropped 1 base and J dropped 5; count of bases not matched to a gene: 20. Germline loops: CDR1 TSWWSYY, CDR2 QGS. The CDR3 loop spans 20 amino acids. CDR3 protein: CALGEREILLWGIGTDKLIF. CDR3 nucleotide sequence: TGTGCTCTTGGGGAACGTGAAATCCTACTCTGGGGGATTGGCACAGATAAACTCATCTTT.

This clone is medium-sized in the sample. J is TRDJ1 and V is TRDV1, with 9 nucleotides matching TRDD3. V gave up 3 bases and J gave up 0 bases; unmatched junction bases: 14. In germline, CDR1 is TSWWSYY, CDR2 QGS. This CDR3 contains 19 residues. In DNA, the CDR3 is TGTGCTCTTGGGGACTCCCCAAATAGTCCTGGGGGATACACCGATAAACTCATCTTT. Amino acid sequence: CALGDSPNSPGGYTDKLIF.

This clone was counted a single time. This chain uses TRDV1 with TRDJ1; D call uncertain. CDR3 length equals 15 residues. V lost 1 base and J 5 bases, leaving 14 bases between the germline ends. Germline-derived CDR1 and CDR2 are TSWWSYY and QGS. The CDR3 DNA reads as TGTGCTCTTGGGGAACCACTCTACTTAGAGGATAAACTCATCTTT. Translating it yields CALGEPLYLEDKLIF.

With regard to this clone: This may stem from a read error, because a much larger clone lies one nucleotide away. Other DNA sequences within the sample encode an identical CDR3. The gene calls are TRDV2 and TRDJ3, with TRDD3 matching 8 bases. The CDR3 has 19 residues. Germline V gene lookup returns CDR1 GEAIGNYY and CDR2 EKD. The CDR3 sequence is CACDTFHYWGSSRGRQMFF. CDR3 bases: TGTGCATGTGACACCTTTCACTACTGGGGGTCTTCCCGGGGCCGACAGATGTTTTTC.

This clone occurred a few times. The rearrangement joins TRDV1 to TRDJ1; D may match TRDD2 or TRDD3 (8 bases each). The CDR3 loop spans 23 amino acids. Germline CDR1 is TSWWSYY and CDR2 is QGS. Trimming took 0 bases from V and 0 from J, leaving 32 bases between them. The CDR3 loop is CALGELPHNFLLGIRTYTDKLIF. The CDR3 region has the DNA TGTGCTCTTGGGGAACTACCACACAACTTCCTACTTGGGATACGCACCTACACCGATAAACTCATCTTT.

This clone is categorized as medium-sized. The same CDR3 also results from other DNA sequences found in this sample. This chain joins TRDV1 and TRDJ1; 13 bases are a match to TRDD3. From germline, CDR1 is TSWWSYY and CDR2 QGS. The CDR3 loop spans 24 amino acids. V trimming: 4 bases; J trimming: 0 bases; junction bases outside the gene matches: 26. In nucleotides, the CDR3 is TGTGCTCTTGGGGGATCCTTCCTTACCAGGTACTGGGGGATACGCAGCCCCTACACCGATAAACTCATCTTT. Translation: CALGGSFLTRYWGIRSPYTDKLIF.

Points on this clone: The same CDR3 is also encoded by other DNA sequences in this sample. V gene TRDV1 combines with J gene TRDJ1; maybe TRDD3 (7 bases). V shed 3 bases and J shed 0 bases, with 29 bases lying between them. Germline CDR1 is TSWWSYY and CDR2 is QGS. The CDR3 extends over 21 amino acids. The CDR3 DNA is TGTGCTCTTGGGGATCACCCTCCTACGCCCGTGCTGGGGGCCGACACCGATAAACTCATCTTT. Translating it yields CALGDHPPTPVLGADTDKLIF.

This clone is medium-sized within its sample. The rearrangement joins TRDV3 to TRDJ1, with a possible D match to TRDD3 (8 bases). CDR3 length equals 19 residues. Germline V gene sequence: CDR1 TVYSNPD, CDR2 GDNSRS (reference sequence). Trimming took off 2 bases at V and 1 base at J, with 29 bases between the two ends. The CDR3 sequence is CAFGLPLTLGDPPTDKLIF. As DNA, the CDR3 is TGTGCCTTTGGCCTTCCTCTTACTCTGGGGGACCCTCCCACCGATAAACTCATCTTT.

For this clone: Being one base from a much bigger clone, this may be a read error. The V gene is TRDV1, the J gene TRDJ1, with a tentative D call TRDD3 (8 bases). The V end lost 2 bases, the J end lost 0 bases, and 31 bases lay between the germline ends. Germline values: CDR1 TSWWSYY, CDR2 QGS. The CDR3 extends over 22 amino acids. The CDR3 loop is CALGEVSYPVLGVFTYTDKLIF. The CDR3 DNA follows: TGTGCTCTTGGGGAAGTTTCCTACCCCGTACTGGGGGTCTTTACGTACACCGATAAACTCATCTTT.